The rows below give T cell receptor beta chains drawn from one sample of a study of cytomegalovirus exposure and HLA in healthy donors. Measured with immunoSEQ multiplex PCR; TCRdb has only the in-frame clones, and not every one. The top ten clones hold 1.9% of a sample with some 120,000 clones, around 80% of them seen once. Material for sequencing was PBMCs. These TCRs come from a man aged 45-65 years in good health and CMV-seronegative. Each CDR3 is given with its conserved first and last residue. Each record gives: J gene, V gene, clone size, D gene, CDR3 DNA, CDR3 protein. A D gene is named only where the DNA matches it firmly. For some rows the clone size is stated as once, few or many, or as a class when expanded; others skip it.

TRBJ1-4 | TRBV6-5 | NA | NA | TGTGCCAGCAGTTACTCGGGCCCGGCAACTAATGAAAAACTGTTTTTT | CASSYSGPATNEKLFF
TRBJ1-3 | TRBV18 | NA | NA | TGTGCCAGCTCACCGAACAGGGAAAACACCATATATTTT | CASSPNRENTIYF
TRBJ1-2 | TRBV7-2 | NA | TRBD1 | TGTGCCAGCAGCCCCGACAGGGCTAAAACTATGAACTACACCTTC | CASSPDRAKTMNYTF
TRBJ1-2 | TRBV7-3 | NA | NA | TGTGCCAGCAGCTACGTGGCGGGCTATGGCTACACCTTC | CASSYVAGYGYTF
TRBJ2-1 | TRBV29-1 | NA | NA | TGCAGCGTCGGGGACTTAGGCAATGAGCAGTTCTTC | CSVGDLGNEQFF
TRBJ2-1 | TRBV6-5 | NA | NA | TGTGCCAGCAGTTCTAGTTTCAATGAGCAGTTCTTC | CASSSSFNEQFF
TRBJ1-1 | TRBV29-1 | NA | NA | TGCAGCGTCGCAGCGGAGAACACTGAAGCTTTCTTT | CSVAAENTEAFF
TRBJ1-1 | TRBV19 | NA | NA | TGTGCCAGTAGGTCCTCACAGAAGAACACTGAAGCTTTCTTT | CASRSSQKNTEAFF
TRBJ2-5 | TRBV9 | NA | NA | TGTGCCAGCAGCCCCCGGGATGGTAACCAAGAGACCCAGTACTTC | CASSPRDGNQETQYF
TRBJ1-2 | TRBV19 | NA | NA | TGTGCCAGTAGTATAGGGGGGCCAGGCCTAAACTATGGCTACACCTTC | CASSIGGPGLNYGYTF
TRBJ1-6 | TRBV5-1 | few | TRBD1 | TGCGCCAGCAGCCCGACGGGACAGGGGGATTCACCCCTCCACTTT | CASSPTGQGDSPLHF
TRBJ1-4 | TRBV5-1 | NA | TRBD1 | TGCGCCAGCAGCTTGACAGGGGGACTTAATGAAAAACTGTTTTTT | CASSLTGGLNEKLFF
TRBJ2-7 | TRBV18 | NA | NA | TGTGCCAGCTCACCAGTGTTCGGACAGTCCTCCTACGAGCAGTACTTC | CASSPVFGQSSYEQYF
TRBJ2-2 | TRBV2 | NA | TRBD2 | TGTGCCAGCAGTGACCCTGGGACTAGCGTTGGAACCGGGGAGCTGTTTTTT | CASSDPGTSVGTGELFF
TRBJ2-7 | TRBV14 | NA | NA | TGTGCCAGTTCTGATGTCGACACCTCCTACGAGCAGTACTTC | CASSDVDTSYEQYF
TRBJ1-5 | TRBV6-1 | NA | NA | TGTGCCAGCAGTGAATCGGTCCGTACCCTTTATAGCAATCAGCCCCAGCATTTT | CASSESVRTLYSNQPQHF
TRBJ2-5 | TRBV2 | NA | TRBD1 | TGTGCCAGCCCAAGGCCGGGACAGGCCCCAGAGACCCAGTACTTC | CASPRPGQAPETQYF
TRBJ2-1 | TRBV5-1 | NA | TRBD1 | TGCGCCAGCAGGGGTGGACAGGGGCTGTCCGGTGAGCAGTTCTTC | CASRGGQGLSGEQFF
TRBJ1-2 | TRBV5-5 | few | TRBD1 | TGTGCCAGCAGACAGGGGGTGCCGAACTATGGCTACACCTTC | CASRQGVPNYGYTF
TRBJ1-6 | TRBV6-5 | NA | TRBD1 | TGTGCCAGCAGGTCGGGACAGAGATATTCACCCCTCCACTTT | CASRSGQRYSPLHF
TRBJ2-1 | TRBV11-2 | NA | NA | TGTGCCAGCAGCTTTGTCGGACTATACAATGAGCAGTTCTTC | CASSFVGLYNEQFF
TRBJ2-1 | TRBV5-1 | NA | TRBD1 | TGCGCCAGCAGCTACGGACAGGGGCCCGCCAATGAGCAGTTCTTC | CASSYGQGPANEQFF
TRBJ1-3 | TRBV7-6 | NA | NA | TGTGCCAGCAGCATCGGACGGGACTCTGGAAACACCATATATTTT | CASSIGRDSGNTIYF
TRBJ2-5 | TRBV5-1 | few | NA | TGCGCCAGCAGCCGAGAAGAGACCCAGTACTTC | CASSREETQYF
TRBJ2-2 | TRBV5-1 | NA | TRBD1 | TGCGCCAGCAGCCTCTCCGGGACAGGGGTCGGGGAGCTGTTTTTT | CASSLSGTGVGELFF
TRBJ2-3 | TRBV4-2 | NA | TRBD1 | TGTGCCAGCAGCCCGCGGACAGGGGGCTCAGATACGCAGTATTTT | CASSPRTGGSDTQYF
TRBJ1-2 | TRBV28 | NA | NA | TGTGCCAGCAGTTTCCTTTATGGCTACACCTTC | CASSFLYGYTF
TRBJ2-5 | TRBV6-5 | NA | TRBD1 | TGTGCCAGCAGTGCCTGGGACAGCCAAGAGACCCAGTACTTC | CASSAWDSQETQYF
TRBJ1-6 | TRBV11-2 | few | NA | TGTGCCAGCAGCTTAGGAAAGGGTGGAGGTGGACCCCTCCACTTT | CASSLGKGGGGPLHF
TRBJ2-1 | TRBV7-3 | NA | TRBD1 | TGTGCCAGCAGCTTTGGACAGGGGGGTTACAATGAGCAGTTCTTC | CASSFGQGGYNEQFF
TRBJ2-1 | TRBV19 | NA | NA | TGTGCCAGTAGTATTGGGGACATAACCAACAATGAGCAGTTCTTC | CASSIGDITNNEQFF
TRBJ1-6 | TRBV11-2 | NA | NA | TGTGCCAGCAGCTTAGGAGGGGGGGTAACCTCACCCCTCCACTTT | CASSLGGGVTSPLHF
TRBJ2-1 | TRBV2 | NA | NA | TGTGCCAGCAGTGTTGGCCTAGCGTTTCCCTACAATGAGCAGTTCTTC | CASSVGLAFPYNEQFF
TRBJ2-7 | TRBV2 | NA | TRBD1 | TGTGCCAGCAGCATTGGGACAGGGGAAAACGAGCAGTACTTC | CASSIGTGENEQYF
TRBJ2-3 | TRBV30 | NA | NA | TGTGCCTGGGACCAAGCGTCGGGGGGCACAGATACGCAGTATTTT | CAWDQASGGTDTQYF
TRBJ2-1 | TRBV7-9 | NA | NA | TGTGCCAGCAGCCACGGGACTGGGGGGAATGAGCAGTTCTTC | CASSHGTGGNEQFF
TRBJ2-3 | TRBV5-4 | NA | NA | TGTGCCAGCAGCTTGAGTCAGATGAACACAGATACGCAGTATTTT | CASSLSQMNTDTQYF
TRBJ1-1 | TRBV7-2 | NA | NA | TGTGCCAGCAGCCTAGGGCCAGAAACAGCTGAAGCTTTCTTT | CASSLGPETAEAFF
TRBJ1-6 | TRBV6-6 | once | NA | TGTGCCAGCAGTTATGGGGAGAGGACGGGAGTCTCACCCCTCCACTTT | CASSYGERTGVSPLHF
TRBJ2-3 | TRBV15 | few | NA | TGTGCCACCAACAGAGATCCGGCAGATACGCAGTATTTT | CATNRDPADTQYF
TRBJ2-5 | TRBV19 | NA | NA | TGTGCCAGTAGGGAGGGATTAGCAGAGACCCAGTACTTC | CASREGLAETQYF
TRBJ1-2 | TRBV5-6 | few | NA | TGTGCCAGCAGCCCCGGACAGTCTGGCTACACCTTC | CASSPGQSGYTF
TRBJ2-7 | TRBV18 | NA | NA | TGTGCCAGCTCACCATCGGGTCAGGGGACGGGCTACGAGCAGTACTTC | CASSPSGQGTGYEQYF
TRBJ2-2 | TRBV9 | few | NA | TGTGCCAGCAGCGTAGTCACAGGGTCCACCGGGGAGCTGTTTTTT | CASSVVTGSTGELFF
TRBJ1-2 | TRBV9 | few | TRBD1 | TGTGCCAGCAGCAGAGGACAGGGGAACTATGGCTACACCTTC | CASSRGQGNYGYTF
TRBJ1-2 | TRBV5-1 | NA | TRBD1 | TGCGCCAGCAGCCCGACAGGGAACTATGGCTACACCTTC | CASSPTGNYGYTF
TRBJ1-1 | TRBV9 | NA | NA | TGTGCCAGCAGCGTAGCTACTATTAAGGAAGGTGAAGCTTTCTTT | CASSVATIKEGEAFF
TRBJ2-1 | TRBV7-2 | NA | NA | TGTGCCAGCAGCTTCTCGGGTTCGGGGATTAATGAGCAGTTCTTC | CASSFSGSGINEQFF
TRBJ1-1 | TRBV7-2 | NA | NA | TGTGCCAGCAGCTTAGCAGGGGTCCCTGAAGCTTTCTTT | CASSLAGVPEAFF
TRBJ2-3 | TRBV5-1 | NA | NA | TGCGCCAGCAGCCCGCCCGGGAGTAGCACAGATACGCAGTATTTT | CASSPPGSSTDTQYF
TRBJ1-2 | TRBV21-1 | NA | NA | TGTGCCAGCAGCAAAGGTGGAGGGTCGGGGTGGGGCTATGGCTACACCTTC | CASSKGGGSGWGYGYTF
TRBJ2-2 | TRBV4-1 | NA | NA | TGCGCCAGCAGCCAAGCACGGACCGGGGAGCTGTTTTTT | CASSQARTGELFF
TRBJ1-5 | TRBV4-2 | NA | NA | TGTGCCAGCAGCCAAGATCCGCAGGGAGGGAATCAGCCCCAGCATTTT | CASSQDPQGGNQPQHF
TRBJ1-5 | TRBV9 | NA | NA | TGTGCCAGCAGCCCCCGGGCAGGGGAAGCCCAGCCCCAGCATTTT | CASSPRAGEAQPQHF
TRBJ2-5 | TRBV7-9 | NA | TRBD1 | TGTTCCAGCAGCTCCGGGACAGGGTTGCTTTCGGAGACCCAGTACTTC | CSSSSGTGLLSETQYF